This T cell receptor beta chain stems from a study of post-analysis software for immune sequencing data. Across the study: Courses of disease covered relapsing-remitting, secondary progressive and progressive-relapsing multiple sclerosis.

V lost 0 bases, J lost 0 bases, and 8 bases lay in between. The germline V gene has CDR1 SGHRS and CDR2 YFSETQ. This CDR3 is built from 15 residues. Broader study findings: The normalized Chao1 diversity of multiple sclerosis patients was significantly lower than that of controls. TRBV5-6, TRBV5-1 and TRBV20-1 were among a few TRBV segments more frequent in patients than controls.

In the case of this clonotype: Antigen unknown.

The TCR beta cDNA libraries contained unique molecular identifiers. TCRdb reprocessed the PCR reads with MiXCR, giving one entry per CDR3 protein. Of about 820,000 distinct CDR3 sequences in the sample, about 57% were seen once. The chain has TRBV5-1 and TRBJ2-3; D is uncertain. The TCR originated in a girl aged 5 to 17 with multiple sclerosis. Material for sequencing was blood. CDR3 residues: CASSLAATSTDTQYF. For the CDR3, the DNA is TGCGCCAGCAGCTTGGCAGCAACTAGCACAGATACGCAGTATTTT.